Listed below are T cell receptor beta chains from one sample, sequenced in a study of blood T cell repertoires in COVID-19. Measured with immunoSEQ multiplex PCR; TCRdb has only the in-frame clones, and not every one. This sample has under 200,000 clones, with almost 85% found just once. Specimen: PBMCs or T cells enriched from blood (not recorded which). The receptors here all came from a man aged 50 to 59 who had recovered from COVID-19. Both conserved end residues are part of each CDR3. A D gene is named only where the DNA matches it firmly. The size field is filled for only some rows; it gives once, few, many or a size class.

CDR3 protein: CASSLPSWTSGGGTQYF
CDR3 DNA: TGTGCCAGCAGCTTACCCTCGTGGACTAGCGGGGGGGGGACCCAGTACTTC
V gene: TRBV7-9
J gene: TRBJ2-5
clone size: few
D gene: TRBD2

CDR3 protein: CASSLDSSDPGQFF
CDR3 DNA: TGTGCCAGCAGCTTAGATAGTTCTGACCCAGGGCAGTTCTTC
V gene: TRBV7-2
J gene: TRBJ2-1
clone size: -
D gene: -

CDR3 protein: CASSYRGQGGELFF
CDR3 DNA: TGTGCCAGCAGTTACAGGGGGCAGGGCGGGGAGCTGTTTTTT
V gene: TRBV6-6
J gene: TRBJ2-2
clone size: -
D gene: TRBD1

CDR3 protein: CSVGSEGDNQPQHF
CDR3 DNA: TGCAGCGTTGGATCGGAGGGCGACAATCAGCCCCAGCATTTT
V gene: TRBV29-1
J gene: TRBJ1-5
clone size: -
D gene: -

CDR3 protein: CASRTQGENTEAFF
CDR3 DNA: TGTGCCAGTAGGACCCAGGGGGAGAACACTGAAGCTTTCTTT
V gene: TRBV19
J gene: TRBJ1-1
clone size: -
D gene: TRBD1

CDR3 protein: CASSLEGSGGGELFF
CDR3 DNA: TGTGCCAGCAGTTTAGAGGGTAGCGGGGGCGGGGAGCTGTTTTTT
V gene: TRBV27
J gene: TRBJ2-2
clone size: few
D gene: TRBD2

CDR3 protein: CASSWGQYQETQYF
CDR3 DNA: TGTGCCAGCAGCTGGGGACAGTACCAAGAGACCCAGTACTTC
V gene: TRBV5-8
J gene: TRBJ2-5
clone size: -
D gene: TRBD1

CDR3 protein: CSVGGLEAQPQHF
CDR3 DNA: TGCAGCGTTGGGGGGCTTGAGGCACAGCCCCAGCATTTT
V gene: TRBV29-1
J gene: TRBJ1-5
clone size: -
D gene: -

CDR3 protein: CSVGQGRTVSYEQYF
CDR3 DNA: TGCAGCGTTGGGCAGGGTCGGACAGTATCCTACGAGCAGTACTTC
V gene: TRBV29-1
J gene: TRBJ2-7
clone size: -
D gene: -

CDR3 protein: CSVRDWDQETQYF
CDR3 DNA: TGCAGCGTCAGAGACTGGGACCAAGAGACCCAGTACTTC
V gene: TRBV29-1
J gene: TRBJ2-5
clone size: -
D gene: -

CDR3 protein: CASSQDPRGVGGQDTQYF
CDR3 DNA: TGTGCCAGCAGCCAAGACCCTCGGGGTGTCGGAGGTCAAGATACGCAGTATTTT
V gene: TRBV4-2
J gene: TRBJ2-3
clone size: -
D gene: -

CDR3 protein: CASRSETVQPQHF
CDR3 DNA: TGTGCCAGCAGGTCAGAAACCGTTCAGCCCCAGCATTTT
V gene: TRBV2
J gene: TRBJ1-5
clone size: -
D gene: -

CDR3 protein: CASSRGQGSNTEAFF
CDR3 DNA: TGCGCCAGCAGCCGTGGACAGGGCTCGAACACTGAAGCTTTCTTT
V gene: TRBV4-1
J gene: TRBJ1-1
clone size: once
D gene: TRBD1

CDR3 protein: CASSKDSFNQPQHF
CDR3 DNA: TGTGCCAGCAGCAAAGACAGCTTCAATCAGCCCCAGCATTTT
V gene: TRBV7-2
J gene: TRBJ1-5
clone size: -
D gene: -

CDR3 protein: CASSLGRTTDTQYF
CDR3 DNA: TGTGCCAGCAGCCTCGGGAGGACAACAGATACGCAGTATTTT
V gene: TRBV5-4
J gene: TRBJ2-3
clone size: once
D gene: TRBD2

CDR3 protein: CASSDRDMTEAFF
CDR3 DNA: TGTGCCAGCAGTGACAGGGATATGACTGAAGCTTTCTTT
V gene: TRBV6-1
J gene: TRBJ1-1
clone size: -
D gene: -

CDR3 protein: CASSLGSQETQYF
CDR3 DNA: TGCGCCAGCAGCTTGGGGAGTCAAGAGACCCAGTACTTC
V gene: TRBV5-1
J gene: TRBJ2-5
clone size: -
D gene: -

CDR3 protein: CASLEFEKLFF
CDR3 DNA: TGTGCCAGCCTCGAGTTTGAAAAACTGTTTTTT
V gene: TRBV28
J gene: TRBJ1-4
clone size: -
D gene: -

CDR3 protein: CASRGQGITEAFF
CDR3 DNA: TGTGCCAGCAGGGGACAGGGGATCACTGAAGCTTTCTTT
V gene: TRBV28
J gene: TRBJ1-1
clone size: -
D gene: TRBD1

CDR3 protein: CASSLKPSGGHEQYF
CDR3 DNA: TGTGCCAGCAGCTTGAAGCCTAGCGGGGGCCACGAGCAGTACTTC
V gene: TRBV5-4
J gene: TRBJ2-7
clone size: -
D gene: TRBD2

CDR3 protein: CASSPLASSSYEQYF
CDR3 DNA: TGCGCCAGCAGTCCTCTAGCCTCGAGTTCCTACGAGCAGTACTTC
V gene: TRBV5-1
J gene: TRBJ2-7
clone size: -
D gene: -

CDR3 protein: CASSNPRGSDEQYF
CDR3 DNA: TGTGCCAGTAGTAACCCCCGAGGGTCCGACGAGCAGTACTTC
V gene: TRBV19
J gene: TRBJ2-7
clone size: -
D gene: -

CDR3 protein: CASSEETDRSGANVLTF
CDR3 DNA: TGTGCCAGCAGCGAGGAGACAGACCGCTCTGGGGCCAACGTCCTGACTTTC
V gene: TRBV9
J gene: TRBJ2-6
clone size: -
D gene: -

CDR3 protein: CASSMGTDANQPQHF
CDR3 DNA: TGTGCCAGCAGTATGGGGACAGACGCCAATCAGCCCCAGCATTTT
V gene: TRBV6-5
J gene: TRBJ1-5
clone size: -
D gene: TRBD1

CDR3 protein: CSVEVGASGNQPQHF
CDR3 DNA: TGCAGCGTTGAGGTGGGGGCTTCAGGCAATCAGCCCCAGCATTTT
V gene: TRBV29-1
J gene: TRBJ1-5
clone size: -
D gene: -

CDR3 protein: CASSDRGETQYF
CDR3 DNA: TGTGCCAGCTCAGACAGGGGAGAGACCCAGTACTTC
V gene: TRBV18
J gene: TRBJ2-5
clone size: -
D gene: TRBD1

CDR3 protein: CAWSAGWDYGYTF
CDR3 DNA: TGTGCCTGGAGCGCAGGGTGGGACTATGGCTACACCTTC
V gene: TRBV30
J gene: TRBJ1-2
clone size: -
D gene: -

CDR3 protein: CASSFFPLEGLLNEKLFF
CDR3 DNA: TGTGCCAGCAGCTTTTTCCCCCTAGAGGGCCTCCTTAATGAAAAACTGTTTTTT
V gene: TRBV5-7
J gene: TRBJ1-4
clone size: -
D gene: -

CDR3 protein: CASSLGQGGTEAFF
CDR3 DNA: TGTGCCAGCAGCTTGGGACAGGGGGGGACTGAAGCTTTCTTT
V gene: TRBV5-4
J gene: TRBJ1-1
clone size: many
D gene: TRBD1

CDR3 protein: CASSDTGVNSPLHF
CDR3 DNA: TGCGCCAGCAGCGACACGGGGGTAAATTCACCCCTCCACTTT
V gene: TRBV5-1
J gene: TRBJ1-6
clone size: -
D gene: -

CDR3 protein: CASKVDSSYEQYF
CDR3 DNA: TGCGCCAGCAAAGTAGACTCTTCCTACGAGCAGTACTTC
V gene: TRBV5-1
J gene: TRBJ2-7
clone size: -
D gene: -

CDR3 protein: CSVRTGLGETQYF
CDR3 DNA: TGCAGCGTCAGAACAGGGTTAGGAGAGACCCAGTACTTC
V gene: TRBV29-1
J gene: TRBJ2-5
clone size: -
D gene: -

CDR3 protein: CASSSDYAGSLAKNIQYF
CDR3 DNA: TGTGCCAGCAGCTCGGATTATGCAGGGTCTCTAGCCAAAAACATTCAGTACTTC
V gene: TRBV5-4
J gene: TRBJ2-4
clone size: -
D gene: -

CDR3 protein: CASTTDTNYGYTF
CDR3 DNA: TGTGCCAGCACGACAGATACTAACTATGGCTACACCTTC
V gene: TRBV28
J gene: TRBJ1-2
clone size: -
D gene: -

CDR3 protein: CASSLQWGDQETQYF
CDR3 DNA: TGTGCCAGCAGCCTTCAGTGGGGGGACCAAGAGACCCAGTACTTC
V gene: TRBV6-5
J gene: TRBJ2-5
clone size: few
D gene: -

CDR3 protein: CSVETGIETQYF
CDR3 DNA: TGCAGCGTTGAAACAGGGATCGAGACCCAGTACTTC
V gene: TRBV29-1
J gene: TRBJ2-5
clone size: -
D gene: -

CDR3 protein: CASSEQDHNQPQHF
CDR3 DNA: TGTGCCAGCAGTGAACAGGATCATAATCAGCCCCAGCATTTT
V gene: TRBV6-1
J gene: TRBJ1-5
clone size: once
D gene: -

CDR3 protein: CASSFGQGRTYGYTF
CDR3 DNA: TGTGCCAGCAGTTTTGGCCAGGGAAGGACCTATGGCTACACCTTC
V gene: TRBV28
J gene: TRBJ1-2
clone size: once
D gene: -

CDR3 protein: CASSQETGSAETQYF
CDR3 DNA: TGCGCCAGCAGCCAAGAAACAGGGAGCGCAGAGACCCAGTACTTC
V gene: TRBV4-1
J gene: TRBJ2-5
clone size: once
D gene: -

CDR3 protein: CASLPGDITNTGELFF
CDR3 DNA: TGTGCCAGCTTACCCGGCGACATCACGAACACCGGGGAGCTGTTTTTT
V gene: TRBV28
J gene: TRBJ2-2
clone size: -
D gene: -

CDR3 protein: CASSYFRGESPLHF
CDR3 DNA: TGTGCCAGCAGTTACTTTCGGGGGGAGTCACCCCTCCACTTT
V gene: TRBV6-5
J gene: TRBJ1-6
clone size: once
D gene: -

CDR3 protein: CASSSQAGGYMADTQYF
CDR3 DNA: TGTGCCAGCAGCTCACAAGCAGGGGGCTATATGGCAGATACGCAGTATTTT
V gene: TRBV9
J gene: TRBJ2-3
clone size: once
D gene: TRBD1

CDR3 protein: CASSQVSDNTEAFF
CDR3 DNA: TGTGCCAGCAGCCAAGTCAGTGATAACACTGAAGCTTTCTTT
V gene: TRBV4-2
J gene: TRBJ1-1
clone size: -
D gene: -

CDR3 protein: CASSLTSGGTDTQYF
CDR3 DNA: TGTGCCAGCAGCTTGACTAGCGGGGGAACAGATACGCAGTATTTT
V gene: TRBV11-3
J gene: TRBJ2-3
clone size: -
D gene: TRBD2

CDR3 protein: CASSYQHRGGETQYF
CDR3 DNA: TGTGCCAGCAGTTACCAACACAGGGGCGGAGAGACCCAGTACTTC
V gene: TRBV27
J gene: TRBJ2-5
clone size: -
D gene: TRBD1

CDR3 protein: CASSPGQGNTEAFF
CDR3 DNA: TGTGCCAGCAGCCCGGGACAGGGGAACACTGAAGCTTTCTTT
V gene: TRBV7-3
J gene: TRBJ1-1
clone size: -
D gene: TRBD1

CDR3 protein: CASSFAPGNQETQYF
CDR3 DNA: TGCGCCAGCAGCTTCGCCCCAGGGAATCAAGAGACCCAGTACTTC
V gene: TRBV5-1
J gene: TRBJ2-5
clone size: -
D gene: -

CDR3 protein: CASSVQASTDTQYF
CDR3 DNA: TGTGCCAGCAGCGTACAGGCTAGCACAGATACGCAGTATTTT
V gene: TRBV3-1/TRBV3-2
J gene: TRBJ2-3
clone size: -
D gene: -

CDR3 protein: CASSQDSTTGELFF
CDR3 DNA: TGTGCCAGCAGCCAAGACTCTACCACCGGGGAGCTGTTTTTT
V gene: TRBV4-2
J gene: TRBJ2-2
clone size: once
D gene: -

CDR3 protein: CASSLPGQGNTEAFF
CDR3 DNA: TGTGCCAGCAGTTTGCCGGGACAGGGGAACACTGAAGCTTTCTTT
V gene: TRBV28
J gene: TRBJ1-1
clone size: -
D gene: TRBD1

CDR3 protein: CASSIDQRTGASYEQYF
CDR3 DNA: TGTGCCAGTAGTATAGACCAACGGACAGGGGCCTCCTACGAGCAGTACTTC
V gene: TRBV19
J gene: TRBJ2-7
clone size: -
D gene: TRBD1

CDR3 protein: CASSYGGPTQETQYF
CDR3 DNA: TGTGCCAGCAGTTACGGAGGTCCAACACAAGAGACCCAGTACTTC
V gene: TRBV6-5
J gene: TRBJ2-5
clone size: -
D gene: -

CDR3 protein: CASSVLAGSSYEQYF
CDR3 DNA: TGTGCCAGCAGTGTTCTGGCTGGGAGCTCCTACGAGCAGTACTTC
V gene: TRBV6-4
J gene: TRBJ2-7
clone size: -
D gene: -

CDR3 protein: CASSSSRISYEQYF
CDR3 DNA: TGTGCCAGCAGCTCTAGCCGCATTTCTTACGAGCAGTACTTC
V gene: TRBV7-9
J gene: TRBJ2-7
clone size: -
D gene: -

CDR3 protein: CASRYRGQTDTQYF
CDR3 DNA: TGTGCCAGCAGATACAGGGGACAGACAGATACGCAGTATTTT
V gene: TRBV6-5
J gene: TRBJ2-3
clone size: -
D gene: TRBD1

CDR3 protein: CASSQTSGRAGEQYF
CDR3 DNA: TGTGCCAGCAGCCAGACTAGCGGGAGGGCTGGCGAGCAGTACTTC
V gene: TRBV11-2
J gene: TRBJ2-7
clone size: -
D gene: TRBD2

CDR3 protein: CASSLGSGTEAFF
CDR3 DNA: TGTGCCAGCAGCTTAGGTTCGGGCACTGAAGCTTTCTTT
V gene: TRBV7-9
J gene: TRBJ1-1
clone size: -
D gene: -

CDR3 protein: CATSRDVGGNEKLFF
CDR3 DNA: TGTGCCACCAGCAGAGATGTCGGGGGGAATGAAAAACTGTTTTTT
V gene: TRBV15
J gene: TRBJ1-4
clone size: few
D gene: -